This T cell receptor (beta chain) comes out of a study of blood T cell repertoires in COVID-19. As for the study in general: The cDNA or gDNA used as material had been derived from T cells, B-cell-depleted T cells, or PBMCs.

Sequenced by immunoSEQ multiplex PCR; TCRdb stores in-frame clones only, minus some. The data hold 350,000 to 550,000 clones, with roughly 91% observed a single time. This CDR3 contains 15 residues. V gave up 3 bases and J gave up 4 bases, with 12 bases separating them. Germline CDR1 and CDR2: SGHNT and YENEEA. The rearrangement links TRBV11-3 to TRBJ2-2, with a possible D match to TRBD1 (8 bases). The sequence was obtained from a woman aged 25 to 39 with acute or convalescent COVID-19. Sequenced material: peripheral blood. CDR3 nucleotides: TGTGCCAGCAGCTTGAACAGGGGGGGCACCGGGGAGCTGTTTTTT. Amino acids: CASSLNRGGTGELFF.